The 28 T cell receptor beta chains given below trace back to one sample, sequenced in a study of T cell responses to AZD1222 COVID-19 vaccine. Clones were sequenced by immunoSEQ multiplex PCR, and TCRdb holds only the in-frame ones, with some missing. The repertoire holds some 80,000 clones, about 80% seen once, with approximately 27% in the top ten. Sequenced here: peripheral blood, sampled 28 days after the second dose of the MenACWY control vaccine. All receptors derive from an adult who received the MenACWY meningococcal vaccine as a control.

The chain uses TRBV18 and TRBJ1-4; D unresolved. Per the germline V gene, CDR1 is KGHSH and CDR2 is LQKENI. CDR3 length equals 16 residues. Trimming stripped 3 bases from V and 2 bases from J, with 13 bases between. The CDR3 DNA reads as TGTGCCAGCTCACCCATAAACACGGTGACTAATGAAAAACTGTTTTTT. Protein: CASSPINTVTNEKLFF. Drawing the rest from reference TRBV18 and TRBJ1-4, the complete variable domain is NAGVMQNPRHLVRRRGQEARLRCSPMKGHSHVYWYRQLPEEGLKFMVYLQKENIIDESGMPKERFSAEFPKEGPSILRIQQVVRGDSAAYFCASSPINTVTNEKLFFGSGTQLSVL.

The rearrangement links TRBV2 to TRBJ2-7; 10 nucleotides line up with TRBD1. The V gene end was trimmed by 6 bases and the J gene end by 2 bases; junction bases not matched to a gene: 4. This CDR3 has 14 amino acids. From germline, CDR1 is SNHLY and CDR2 FYNNEI. The CDR3 protein is CASRRQGATYEQYF. CDR3 DNA sequence: TGTGCCAGCAGGAGACAGGGGGCTACCTACGAGCAGTACTTC.

The chain combines TRBV9 with TRBJ1-6; the D gene is possibly TRBD1 (5 bases). V was trimmed by 0 bases and J by 8 bases, leaving 12 bases between them. Germline values: CDR1 SGDLS, CDR2 YYNGEE. The CDR3 is 15 residues long. CDR3 region: CASSVEEGNDSPLHF. CDR3 nucleotides: TGTGCCAGCAGCGTAGAAGAGGGGAACGATTCACCCCTCCACTTT.

The chain combines TRBV6-5 with TRBJ2-2; 7 bases align to TRBD2. Trimming removed 8 bases from V and 7 bases from J; junction bases left unmatched: 10. Germline lookup yields CDR1 MNHEY and CDR2 SVGAGI. The CDR3 totals 14 residues. CDR3 sequence (DNA): TGTGCCAGCGGTCGGGCGGGAGACGTCGGGGAGCTGTTTTTT. Translated: CASGRAGDVGELFF.

The V call is TRBV10-2, the J call TRBJ2-1; no definite D call. Germline CDR1 and CDR2: WSHSY and SAAADI. V was trimmed by 0 bases and J by 1 base, leaving 7 bases between them. The length of the CDR3 is 15 residues. CDR3 amino acids: CASSESDESYNEQFF. The CDR3 coding sequence is TGCGCCAGCAGTGAGTCGGACGAATCCTACAATGAGCAGTTCTTC.

This clone showed up just once. The rearrangement uses TRBV6-2 or TRBV6-3 and TRBJ2-1; D unresolved. Trimming left V 2 bases short and J 9 bases short, with 8 bases between. Germline V gene data show CDR1 as MNHEY and CDR2 as SVGEGT. The CDR3 covers 12 residues. The DNA of the CDR3 is TGTGCCAGCAGTTACGAATTTACTGAGCAGTTCTTC. It specifies CASSYEFTEQFF.

The chain couples TRBV7-9 to TRBJ1-2, with 7 bases matching TRBD1. V shed 5 bases and J 2 bases; nucleotides not matched to a gene: 5. The CDR3 extends over 14 amino acids. CDR1 is SEHNR, CDR2 FQNEAQ, per germline (reference sequence). In DNA, the CDR3 is TGTGCCAGCAGCCTCACGACAGGGAACTATGGCTACACCTTC. As protein: CASSLTTGNYGYTF.

This clone turned up a few times. The rearrangement joins TRBV10-3 to TRBJ1-6; 11 nucleotides agree with TRBD1. J lost 3 bases, V lost 6 bases, and 1 base had no gene match. This CDR3 is 15 amino acids long. Germline lookup yields CDR1 ENHRY and CDR2 SYGVKD. The CDR3 is CAIRGQGGYNSPLHF. The CDR3 coding sequence is TGTGCCATCAGGGGACAGGGGGGCTATAATTCACCCCTCCACTTT.

This rearrangement joins TRBV5-6 to TRBJ1-2; 7 bases are a match to TRBD1. Germline trimming cut 4 bases from V and 6 bases from J; bases unmatched to any gene: 6. The germline CDR1 and CDR2 sequences are SGHDT and YYEEEE. The CDR3 length is 13 residues. The CDR3 DNA reads as TGTGCCAGCAGCCCAACGGGACAGCATGGCTACACCTTC. The encoded protein is CASSPTGQHGYTF.

V is TRBV6-1 and J is TRBJ2-6, with 9 bases identical to TRBD1. Looked up from germline, CDR1 is MNHNS and CDR2 is SASEGT. J was trimmed by 8 bases and V by 3 bases; bases with no gene match: 14. This CDR3 is 18 amino acids long. The CDR3 coding sequence is TGTGCCAGCAGTGAGGACAGGGGATCGGCCCCTGGTACCAACGTCCTGACTTTC. Protein sequence: CASSEDRGSAPGTNVLTF.

This clone was seen a few times. The chain employs TRBV11-3 and TRBJ2-5; 7 positions match TRBD1. CDR1 SGHNT and CDR2 YENEEA come from the germline V gene. This CDR3 is built from 15 residues. The V and J ends lost 1 base and 1 base, in that order; junction bases with no gene match: 3. CDR3 residues: CASSLGGQSQETQYF. DNA of the CDR3: TGTGCCAGCAGCTTAGGGGGACAGTCCCAAGAGACCCAGTACTTC.

This clone was picked up a small number of times. V and J are TRBV24-1 and TRBJ2-3; 11 positions agree with TRBD1. Trimming took 4 bases from V and 2 from J; bases not matched to a gene: 7. Germline V lookup: CDR1 KGHDR, CDR2 SFDVKD. The CDR3 runs to 17 residues. The DNA for the CDR3 is TGTGCCACCAGTGAGCCCGGGACAGGGGGAGACACAGATACGCAGTATTTT. Amino acids: CATSEPGTGGDTDTQYF.

The V and J genes are TRBV4-1 and TRBJ1-5, with D uncertain. With 4 bases removed from V and 10 bases from J, the gap between germline ends came to 20 bases. This CDR3 comprises 15 residues. Germline lookup yields CDR1 MGHRA and CDR2 YSYEKL. Written as DNA, the CDR3 is TGCGCCAGCAGCCCCGGCCTCGAGAGGTTCGTTCCCCAGCATTTT. It encodes CASSPGLERFVPQHF.

The chain recombines TRBV2 with TRBJ1-5; D remains unclear. Germline CDR1 reads SNHLY; CDR2 reads FYNNEI. Trimming pared 3 bases from V and 2 bases from J, leaving 2 bases between. There are 12 residues in the CDR3. CDR3 sequence reads: CASSERNQPQHF. Written as DNA, the CDR3 is TGTGCCAGCAGTGAGCGCAATCAGCCCCAGCATTTT.

V is TRBV7-8 and J is TRBJ2-5, with D perhaps TRBD1 (5 bases). The CDR3 covers 15 residues. The germline V and J ends were trimmed by 5 bases and 2 bases, with 15 bases remaining between them. Germline V lookup: CDR1 SGHVS, CDR2 FQNEAQ. The CDR3: CASSGLQGGQETQYF. DNA for the CDR3: TGTGCCAGCAGCGGGTTGCAGGGTGGGCAAGAGACCCAGTACTTC.

V usage is TRBV30 and J usage is TRBJ1-6; D ambiguous. The V gene's germline CDR1 is GTSNPN and CDR2 SVGIG (reference sequence). V dropped 0 bases and J dropped 5 bases, with 8 bases sitting between them. There are 14 residues in the CDR3. This CDR3 is CAWSVWGNNSPLHF. CDR3 in DNA: TGTGCCTGGAGTGTATGGGGTAATAATTCACCCCTCCACTTT. Full variable domain (outside the CDR3, taken from reference TRBV30 and TRBJ1-6): SQTIHQWPATLVQPVGSPLSLECTVEGTSNPNLYWYRQAAGRGLQLLFYSVGIGQISSEVPQNLSASRPQDRQFILSSKKLLLSDSGFYLCAWSVWGNNSPLHFGNGTRLTVT.

This clone was seen only a few times. J is TRBJ1-1 and V is TRBV7-2; maybe TRBD1 (5 bases). The germline V gene encodes CDR1 SGHTA and CDR2 FQGNSA. The CDR3 runs 15 residues. Trimming left V 1 base short and J 2 bases short, with 11 bases between. CDR3 coding DNA: TGTGCCAGCAGCTTAGTGTCAGGGTCCAACACTGAAGCTTTCTTT. This sequence encodes CASSLVSGSNTEAFF.

The V gene is TRBV19, the J gene TRBJ1-2, with 9 bases identical to TRBD1. Looked up from germline, CDR1 is LNHDA and CDR2 is SQIVND (reference sequence). Trimming cost V 3 bases and J 8 bases; bases outside gene matches: 7. The CDR3 consists of 14 residues. The CDR3, as DNA: TGTGCCAGTAGTATGGGACAGGGAGTGAACGGCTACACCTTC. Amino acid sequence: CASSMGQGVNGYTF. Using reference TRBV19 and TRBJ1-2 for the parts outside the CDR3, the full variable domain is DGGITQSPKYLFRKEGQNVTLSCEQNLNHDAMYWYRQDPGQGLRLIYYSQIVNDFQKGDIAEGYSVSREKKESFPLTVTSAQKNPTAFYLCASSMGQGVNGYTFGSGTRLTVV.

The chain carries TRBV12-3 or TRBV12-4 and TRBJ2-4; no reliable D call. Trimming pared 3 bases from V and 3 bases from J, leaving 3 bases between. The CDR3 has 12 residues. CDR3 amino acids: CASSFNKNIQYF. The CDR3 nucleotides are TGTGCCAGCAGTTTCAACAAAAACATTCAGTACTTC.

This chain links TRBV30 with TRBJ1-6; no clear D gene. The ends were cut back, 0 bases at V and 0 bases at J, with 9 bases in the middle. CDR3 length: 16 residues. The V gene's germline CDR1 is GTSNPN and CDR2 SVGIG (reference sequence). This chain's CDR3 is CAWSVPRSSYNSPLHF. The CDR3 DNA is TGTGCCTGGAGTGTCCCCAGAAGCTCCTATAATTCACCCCTCCACTTT.

This clone came up many times. CDR3 DNA: TGTGCCAGCAGCATAGGACAGGACTACGAGCAGTACTTC. It specifies CASSIGQDYEQYF. The V call is TRBV7-9, the J call TRBJ2-7; 7 nucleotides agree with TRBD1. This CDR3 is built from 13 residues. The J segment lost 3 bases and the V segment lost 5 bases, leaving 4 bases of the junction unmatched. CDR1 and CDR2 from the germline V gene are SEHNR and FQNEAQ (reference sequence).

The chain carries TRBV19 and TRBJ1-5; weak D call: TRBD1 (5 bases). Trimming removed 3 bases at V and 5 bases at J, with 17 bases between. The germline V gene encodes CDR1 LNHDA and CDR2 SQIVND (reference sequence). The CDR3 has 16 residues. The CDR3 DNA follows: TGTGCCAGTAGTATGTTCGGAATTGTGGGGGATCAGCCCCAGCATTTT. It translates to CASSMFGIVGDQPQHF.

This clone was observed once. The chain is built from TRBV9 and TRBJ2-1; 9 nucleotides align to TRBD2. The junction had 8 bases not matched to a gene; V was cut back by 4 bases and J by 6 bases. This CDR3 comprises 15 residues. In germline, CDR1 is SGDLS, CDR2 YYNGEE. The CDR3 is CASSPRTSALNEQFF. CDR3 DNA sequence: TGTGCCAGCAGCCCAAGGACTAGCGCACTCAATGAGCAGTTCTTC.

This CDR3 is CASSSSGHREDEQFF. In DNA form, the CDR3 reads TGTGCCAGCAGCTCTTCGGGACACAGAGAGGATGAGCAGTTCTTC. The chain employs TRBV7-3 and TRBJ2-1; maybe TRBD1 (6 bases). V gave up 4 bases and J gave up 8 bases, with 18 bases separating them. The CDR3 is made up of 15 amino acids. In germline, CDR1 is SGHTA, CDR2 FQGTGA.

The chain couples TRBV7-2 to TRBJ1-4, with a possible D match to TRBD1 (6 bases). The V gene's germline CDR1 is SGHTA and CDR2 FQGNSA. The CDR3 has 15 amino acids. Between the trimmed V and J ends, which lost 5 bases and 4 bases, there was a span of 14 bases. CDR3 sequence (DNA): TGTGCCAGCAGCCCGCGGACGGGACATAATGAAAAACTGTTTTTT. Protein: CASSPRTGHNEKLFF.

The chain is built from TRBV7-8 and TRBJ2-7; a possible D gene is TRBD1 (6 bases). The CDR3 consists of 13 residues. The V gene lost 5 bases and the J gene lost 1 base, with 9 bases spanning the gap. Germline loops: CDR1 SGHVS, CDR2 FQNEAQ. The CDR3, as DNA: TGTGCCAGCAGCCCCACAGGGTCCTACGAGCAGTACTTC. Translating it yields CASSPTGSYEQYF.

The chain carries TRBV5-1 and TRBJ1-1; the match to TRBD1 covers 8 bases. The CDR3 length is 17 residues. J lost 1 base, V lost 0 bases, and 8 bases had no gene match. Germline assignment: CDR1 SGHRS and CDR2 YFSETQ. CDR3 in DNA: TGCGCCAGCAGCTTGGCGACAGGGGACATGCGGAACACTGAAGCTTTCTTT. This translates into CASSLATGDMRNTEAFF. The entire variable domain, with the rest obtained from reference TRBV5-1 and TRBJ1-1, is as follows: KAGVTQTPRYLIKTRGQQVTLSCSPISGHRSVSWYQQTPGQGLQFLFEYFSETQRNKGNFPGRFSGRQFSNSRSEMNVSTLELGDSALYLCASSLATGDMRNTEAFFGQGTRLTVV.

The V gene is TRBV9, the J gene TRBJ2-3; no definite D call. CDR1 and CDR2 (germline): SGDLS, YYNGEE. This CDR3 has 13 amino acids. V shed 2 bases and J shed 4 bases, with 8 bases lying between them. CDR3 DNA: TGTGCCAGCAGCGTCTCCCTCGCAGATACGCAGTATTTT. Translation gives CASSVSLADTQYF.